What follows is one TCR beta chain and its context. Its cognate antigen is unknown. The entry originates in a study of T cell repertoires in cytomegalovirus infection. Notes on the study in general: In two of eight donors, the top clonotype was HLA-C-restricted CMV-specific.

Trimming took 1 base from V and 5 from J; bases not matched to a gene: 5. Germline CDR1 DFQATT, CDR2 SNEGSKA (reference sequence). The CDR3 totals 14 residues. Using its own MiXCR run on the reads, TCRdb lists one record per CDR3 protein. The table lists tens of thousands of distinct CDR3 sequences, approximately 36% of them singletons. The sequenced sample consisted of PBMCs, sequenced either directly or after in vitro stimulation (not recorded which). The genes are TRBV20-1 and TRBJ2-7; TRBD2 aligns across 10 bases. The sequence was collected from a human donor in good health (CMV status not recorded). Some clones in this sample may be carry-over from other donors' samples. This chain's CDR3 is CSARASGSNNEQYF. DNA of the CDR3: TGCAGTGCTAGAGCTAGCGGGAGTAACAACGAGCAGTACTTC.